These 2 T cell receptor beta chains were sequenced from one sample in a study of vaccination effects on CD4 cells after COVID-19. Subsequent to about 10 days of culture, CD4+ T cells were isolated. Produced via immunoSEQ multiplex PCR; TCRdb's table is partial and in-frame only. The sample gives 50,000 to 75,000 clones, 72% of which show up once; approximately 24% is in the top ten. The antigens for these receptors are not known. Here the sequenced sample was CD4+ T cells from PBMCs cultured without peptide, taken before COVID-19 vaccination. Every receptor here comes from a human donor who had a prior SARS-CoV-2 infection.

J is TRBJ2-2 and V is TRBV18, with D unresolved. This CDR3 region has 13 residues. CDR1 and CDR2 from the germline V gene are KGHSH and LQKENI. V lost 5 bases and J lost 0, with 4 bases in between. The CDR3 reads CASSGANTGELFF. The CDR3 bases are TGTGCCAGCTCAGGGGCGAACACCGGGGAGCTGTTTTTT.

The V call is TRBV11-3, the J call TRBJ2-4, with D perhaps being TRBD1 or TRBD2 (5 bases each). The CDR3 contains 16 residues. V lost 3 bases and J lost 3, with 15 bases in between. Germline-derived CDR1 and CDR2 are SGHNT and YENEEA. The CDR3 coding sequence is TGTGCCAGCAGCTTTGGGGGATGGCGGGTCAAAAACATTCAGTACTTC. Residues: CASSFGGWRVKNIQYF.